This T cell receptor beta chain was sequenced for a study of breast tumors, draining lymph nodes, adjacent tissues. Findings and caveats of the study: The data were judged consistent with most tumor T cells coming from lymph node and expanding in tumor. The lymph node origin of tumor T cells was framed as consistent with a hypothesis, not demonstrated.

This clonotype was seen ten or more times. Its antigen is undetermined. V dropped 7 bases and J dropped 6 bases, with 5 bases sitting between them. The length of the CDR3 is 9 residues. Germline V gene data show CDR1 as DFQATT and CDR2 as SNEGSKA (reference sequence). In TCRdb, the multiplex PCR reads were re-called with MiXCR into one record per CDR3 protein. Of approximately 22,000 distinct CDR3 sequences in the sample, about a third were seen once. The sample taken for sequencing was breast tumor tissue. The TCR comes from a female donor with breast cancer. Some clones in this sample may be carry-over from other donors' samples. The chain links TRBV20-1 to TRBJ2-3; D is uncertain. The CDR3 coding sequence is TGCAGTGTTAGCGATACGCAGTATTTT. It codes for CSVSDTQYF.